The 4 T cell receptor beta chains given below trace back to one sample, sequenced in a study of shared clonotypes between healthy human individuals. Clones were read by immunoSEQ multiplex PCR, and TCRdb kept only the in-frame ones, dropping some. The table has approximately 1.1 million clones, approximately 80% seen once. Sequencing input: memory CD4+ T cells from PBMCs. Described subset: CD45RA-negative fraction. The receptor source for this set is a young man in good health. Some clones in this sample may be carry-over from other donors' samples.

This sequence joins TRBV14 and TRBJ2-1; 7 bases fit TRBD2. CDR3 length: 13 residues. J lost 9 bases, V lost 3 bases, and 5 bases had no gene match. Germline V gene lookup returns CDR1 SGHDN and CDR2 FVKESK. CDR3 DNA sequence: TGTGCCAGCAGCCATGTGGGGGGGGTTGAGCAGTTCTTC. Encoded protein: CASSHVGGVEQFF.

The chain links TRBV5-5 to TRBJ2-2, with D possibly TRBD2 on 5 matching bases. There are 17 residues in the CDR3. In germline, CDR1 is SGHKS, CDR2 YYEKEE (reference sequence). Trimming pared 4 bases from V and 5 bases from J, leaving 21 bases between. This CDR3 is CASSAVTGYGETGELFF. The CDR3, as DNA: TGTGCCAGCAGCGCTGTCACGGGCTACGGGGAGACCGGGGAGCTGTTTTTT.

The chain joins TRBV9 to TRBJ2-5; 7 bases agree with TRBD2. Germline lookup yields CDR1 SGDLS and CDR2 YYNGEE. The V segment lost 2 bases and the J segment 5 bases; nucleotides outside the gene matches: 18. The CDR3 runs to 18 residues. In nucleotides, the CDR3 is TGTGCCAGCAGCGTTCAGGGACTATCGACTCGAAAAGGGGAGACCCAGTACTTC. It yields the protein CASSVQGLSTRKGETQYF.

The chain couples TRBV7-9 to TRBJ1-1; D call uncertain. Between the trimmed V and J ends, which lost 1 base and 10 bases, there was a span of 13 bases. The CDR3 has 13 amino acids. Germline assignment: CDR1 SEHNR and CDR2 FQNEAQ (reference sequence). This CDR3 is CASSLGERRGAFF. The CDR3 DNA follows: TGTGCCAGCAGCTTAGGGGAGAGGCGGGGAGCTTTCTTT.